The sequence of this T cell receptor beta chain was determined in a study of blood T cells in healthy people across ages. This clonotype was found a few times. The V and J ends lost 4 bases and 5 bases, in that order; junction bases with no gene match: 6. The germline V gene has CDR1 MNHNY and CDR2 SVGAGI (reference sequence). The CDR3 has 15 residues. Primed by a sample-barcoded 5' primer and a J-beta primer mix, a second PCR proceeded for 7 to 11 cycles. TCRdb itself ran the 5' RACE reads through MiXCR, one entry per CDR3 protein. The sample consists of some 900,000 distinct CDR3 sequences, 48% of them appearing once.

Sequenced input: blood. The origin of this receptor is a man aged 30-40 years in good health. This chain joins TRBV6-6 and TRBJ2-3; 10 bases line up with TRBD2. The CDR3 sequence is CASSFLAGVGDTQYF. CDR3 in DNA: TGTGCCAGCAGTTTCCTAGCGGGGGTTGGAGATACGCAGTATTTT.